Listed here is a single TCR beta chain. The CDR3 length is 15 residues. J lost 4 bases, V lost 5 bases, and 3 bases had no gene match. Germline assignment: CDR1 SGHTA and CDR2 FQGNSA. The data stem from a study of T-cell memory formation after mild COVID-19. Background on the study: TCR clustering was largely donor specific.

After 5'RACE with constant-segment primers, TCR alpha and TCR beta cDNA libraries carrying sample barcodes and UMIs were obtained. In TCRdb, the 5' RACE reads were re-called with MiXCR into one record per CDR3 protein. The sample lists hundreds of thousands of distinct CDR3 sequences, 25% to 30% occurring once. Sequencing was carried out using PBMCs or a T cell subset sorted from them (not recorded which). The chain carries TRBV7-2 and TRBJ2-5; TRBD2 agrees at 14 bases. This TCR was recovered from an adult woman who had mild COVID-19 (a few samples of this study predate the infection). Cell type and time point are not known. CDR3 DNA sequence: TGTGCCAGCAGCATCGGGACTAGCGGGAGAGAGACCCAGTACTTC. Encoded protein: CASSIGTSGRETQYF.